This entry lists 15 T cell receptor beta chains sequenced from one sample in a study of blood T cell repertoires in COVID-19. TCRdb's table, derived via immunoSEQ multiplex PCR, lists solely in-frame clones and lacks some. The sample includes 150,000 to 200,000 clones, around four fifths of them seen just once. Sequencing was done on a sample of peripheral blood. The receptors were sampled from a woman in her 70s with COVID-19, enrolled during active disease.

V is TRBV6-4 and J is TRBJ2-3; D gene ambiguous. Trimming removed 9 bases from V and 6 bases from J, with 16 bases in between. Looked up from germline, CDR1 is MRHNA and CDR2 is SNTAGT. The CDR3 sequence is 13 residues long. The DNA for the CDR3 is TGTGCCAGGGGCAGAGCACAATTGGATACGCAGTATTTT. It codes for CARGRAQLDTQYF.

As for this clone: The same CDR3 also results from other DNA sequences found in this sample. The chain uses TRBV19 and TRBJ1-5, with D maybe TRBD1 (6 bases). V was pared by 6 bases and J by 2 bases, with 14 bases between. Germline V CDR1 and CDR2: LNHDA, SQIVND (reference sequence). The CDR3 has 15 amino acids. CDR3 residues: CASRKGGGGNQPQHF. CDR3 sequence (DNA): TGTGCCAGTAGGAAAGGGGGTGGAGGCAATCAGCCCCAGCATTTT. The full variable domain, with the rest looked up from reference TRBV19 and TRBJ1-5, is DGGITQSPKYLFRKEGQNVTLSCEQNLNHDAMYWYRQDPGQGLRLIYYSQIVNDFQKGDIAEGYSVSREKKESFPLTVTSAQKNPTAFYLCASRKGGGGNQPQHFGDGTRLSIL.

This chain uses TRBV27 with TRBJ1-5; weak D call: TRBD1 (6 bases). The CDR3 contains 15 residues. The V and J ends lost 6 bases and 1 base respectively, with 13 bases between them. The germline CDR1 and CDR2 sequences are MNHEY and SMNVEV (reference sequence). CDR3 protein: CASRTGTRSNQPQHF. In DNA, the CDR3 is TGTGCCAGCAGAACAGGGACGCGAAGCAATCAGCCCCAGCATTTT.

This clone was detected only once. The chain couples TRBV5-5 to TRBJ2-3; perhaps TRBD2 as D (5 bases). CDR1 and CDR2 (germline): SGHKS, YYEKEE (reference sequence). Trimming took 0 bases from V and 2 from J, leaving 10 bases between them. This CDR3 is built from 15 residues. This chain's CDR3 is CASSLGTGNTDTQYF. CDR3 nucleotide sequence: TGTGCCAGCAGCTTGGGAACGGGGAACACAGATACGCAGTATTTT.

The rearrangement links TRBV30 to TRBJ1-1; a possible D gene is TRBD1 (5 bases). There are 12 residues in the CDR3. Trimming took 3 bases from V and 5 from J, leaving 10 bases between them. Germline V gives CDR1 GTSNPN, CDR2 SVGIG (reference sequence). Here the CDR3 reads CAWSGGGTEAFF. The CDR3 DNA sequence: TGTGCCTGGAGCGGCGGGGGGACTGAAGCTTTCTTT.

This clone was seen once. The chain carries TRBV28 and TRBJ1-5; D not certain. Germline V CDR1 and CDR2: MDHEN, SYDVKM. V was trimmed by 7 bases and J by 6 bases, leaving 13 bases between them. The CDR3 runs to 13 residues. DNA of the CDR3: TGTGCCAGCATGCGCGGATTCGGTCAGCCCCAGCATTTT. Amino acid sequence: CASMRGFGQPQHF.

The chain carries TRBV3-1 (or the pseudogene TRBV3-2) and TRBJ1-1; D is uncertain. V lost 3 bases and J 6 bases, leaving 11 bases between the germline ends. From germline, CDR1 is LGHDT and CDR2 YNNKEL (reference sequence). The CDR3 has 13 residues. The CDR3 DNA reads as TGTGCCAGCAGCCATAACTCTCGCGCTGAAGCTTTCTTT. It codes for CASSHNSRAEAFF.

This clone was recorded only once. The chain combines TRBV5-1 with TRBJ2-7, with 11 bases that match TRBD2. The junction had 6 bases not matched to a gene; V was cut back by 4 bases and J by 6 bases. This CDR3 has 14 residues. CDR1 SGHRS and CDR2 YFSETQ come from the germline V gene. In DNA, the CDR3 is TGCGCCAGCAGCCCGGGACTAGCGGACGCCGAGCAGTACTTC. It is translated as CASSPGLADAEQYF.

The DNA for the CDR3 is TGTGCCAGCAGCCGCCGGGACAGGGGGTTTAATGAGCAGTTCTTC. It is translated as CASSRRDRGFNEQFF. The chain combines TRBV5-6 with TRBJ2-1; 11 nucleotides match TRBD1. The CDR3 extends over 15 amino acids. With V trimmed by 4 bases and J by 7 bases, 7 bases remained unmatched. Germline values: CDR1 SGHDT, CDR2 YYEEEE. The full variable domain, with the rest looked up from reference TRBV5-6 and TRBJ2-1, is DAGVTQSPTHLIKTRGQQVTLRCSPKSGHDTVSWYQQALGQGPQFIFQYYEEEERQRGNFPDRFSGHQFPNYSSELNVNALLLGDSALYLCASSRRDRGFNEQFFGPGTRLTVL.

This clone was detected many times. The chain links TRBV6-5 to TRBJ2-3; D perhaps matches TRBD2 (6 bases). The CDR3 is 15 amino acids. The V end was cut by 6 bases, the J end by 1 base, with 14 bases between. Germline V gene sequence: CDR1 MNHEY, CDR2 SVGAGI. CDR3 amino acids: CASRAGLGGTDTQYF. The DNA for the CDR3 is TGTGCCAGCAGGGCGGGGTTAGGGGGCACAGATACGCAGTATTTT.

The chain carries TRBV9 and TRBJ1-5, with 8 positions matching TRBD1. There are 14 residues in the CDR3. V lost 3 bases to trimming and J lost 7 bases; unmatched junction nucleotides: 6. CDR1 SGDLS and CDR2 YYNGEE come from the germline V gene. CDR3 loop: CASSATGDGQPQHF. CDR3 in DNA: TGTGCCAGCAGCGCGACAGGGGATGGGCAGCCCCAGCATTTT.

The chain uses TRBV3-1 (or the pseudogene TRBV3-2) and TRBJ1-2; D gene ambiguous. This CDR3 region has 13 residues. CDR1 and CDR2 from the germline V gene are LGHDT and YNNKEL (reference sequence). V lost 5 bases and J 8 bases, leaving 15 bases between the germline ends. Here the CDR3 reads CASSYGNLRGYTF. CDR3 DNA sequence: TGTGCCAGCAGCTATGGTAACTTAAGAGGCTACACCTTC.

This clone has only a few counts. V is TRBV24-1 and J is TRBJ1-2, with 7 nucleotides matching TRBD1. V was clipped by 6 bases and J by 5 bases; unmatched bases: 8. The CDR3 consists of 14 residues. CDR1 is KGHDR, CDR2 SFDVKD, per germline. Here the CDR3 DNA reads TGTGCCACCAGTAATTCCGGGACAGCTTATGGCTACACCTTC. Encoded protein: CATSNSGTAYGYTF.

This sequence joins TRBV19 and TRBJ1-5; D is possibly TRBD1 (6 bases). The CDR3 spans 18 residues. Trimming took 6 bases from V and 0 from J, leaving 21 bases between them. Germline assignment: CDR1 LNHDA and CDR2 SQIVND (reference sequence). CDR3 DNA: TGTGCCAGTAGCAGAGATGGGGTAGGGGGATATAGCAATCAGCCCCAGCATTTT. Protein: CASSRDGVGGYSNQPQHF.

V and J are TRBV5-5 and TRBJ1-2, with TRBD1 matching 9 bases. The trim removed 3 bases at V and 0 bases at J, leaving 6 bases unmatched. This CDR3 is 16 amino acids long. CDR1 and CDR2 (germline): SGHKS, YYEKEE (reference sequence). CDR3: CASSSRTGATNYGYTF. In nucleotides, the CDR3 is TGTGCCAGCAGCTCCCGGACAGGGGCTACTAACTATGGCTACACCTTC.